These 30 T cell receptor beta chains share one sample of origin, sequenced in a study of blood T cell repertoires in COVID-19 (TCRdb year 2020). The method was the immunoSEQ multiplex PCR assay. Not all clones reach the TCRdb copy of this immuneACCESS table, which keeps in-frame sequences only. Checked studies attribute under half of the gap to unresolved V genes and leave the rest unexplained. The sample contains tens of thousands of clones, under 85% of them found a single time. The ten top clones hold under 55% of the sample. The sequenced sample was peripheral blood. These receptors originate from a woman of 80 years or more with acute or convalescent COVID-19.

The CDR3 sequence is CASSESGGVNNEQFF. CDR3 bases: TGTGCCAGCAGTGAGTCCGGGGGGGTTAACAATGAGCAGTTCTTC. The chain is built from TRBV6-1 and TRBJ2-1; TRBD2 aligns across 8 bases. The length of the CDR3 is 15 residues. Germline V CDR1 and CDR2: MNHNS, SASEGT. The ends lost 3 bases at V and 5 bases at J; junction bases unmatched: 6.

In its sample, this clone ranks as medium-sized. The chain uses TRBV6-6 and TRBJ2-5; D call uncertain. CDR1 and CDR2 (germline): MNHNY, SVGAGI (reference sequence). The V gene lost 4 bases and the J gene lost 4 bases, with 7 bases spanning the gap. The CDR3 spans 12 residues. CDR3 DNA: TGTGCCAGCAGTTTTTCCTCAGAGACCCAGTACTTC. Its translation: CASSFSSETQYF.

This chain joins TRBV30 and TRBJ2-2, with D perhaps matching TRBD1 (6 bases). The CDR3 contains 13 residues. Trimming took 6 bases from V and 6 from J, leaving 14 bases between them. Germline loops: CDR1 GTSNPN, CDR2 SVGIG (reference sequence). The CDR3 nucleotides are TGTGCCTGCACCTCAGGGGCGGCCGGGGAGCTGTTTTTT. Its protein product is CACTSGAAGELFF.

The chain carries TRBV7-9 and TRBJ2-5; 11 bases are a match to TRBD1. The length of the CDR3 is 15 residues. Germline-derived CDR1 and CDR2 are SEHNR and FQNEAQ (reference sequence). The V gene end was trimmed by 1 base and the J gene end by 2 bases; junction bases not matched to a gene: 0. The CDR3 loop reads CASSLGDRGQETQYF. For the CDR3, the DNA is TGTGCCAGCAGCTTAGGGGACAGGGGGCAAGAGACCCAGTACTTC.

The count of this clone is one. This chain joins TRBV7-2 and TRBJ1-3; D is unresolved. The CDR3 contains 15 residues. CDR1 is SGHTA and CDR2 is FQGNSA in the germline V gene. The V gene lost 5 bases and the J gene lost 4 bases, with 15 bases spanning the gap. The CDR3 DNA reads TGTGCCAGCAGCCCGCGGGCATCGCTAGGAAACACCATATATTTT. Its translation is CASSPRASLGNTIYF. The full variable domain, with the rest looked up from reference TRBV7-2 and TRBJ1-3, is GAGVSQSPSNKVTEKGKDVELRCDPISGHTALYWYRQSLGQGLEFLIYFQGNSAPDKSGLPSDRFSAERTGGSVSTLTIQRTQQEDSAVYLCASSPRASLGNTIYFGEGSWLTVV.

This rearrangement joins TRBV3-1 (or the pseudogene TRBV3-2) to TRBJ2-5; TRBD2 agrees at 8 bases. J lost 2 bases, V lost 0 bases, and 2 bases had no gene match. The CDR3 is made up of 15 amino acids. Germline lookup yields CDR1 LGHDT and CDR2 YNNKEL (reference sequence). In DNA form, the CDR3 reads TGTGCCAGCAGCCAAGACGGGGGGGGTCAAGAGACCCAGTACTTC. Translating it yields CASSQDGGGQETQYF.

DNA of the CDR3: TGTGCCAGCTCGCCCAGGGGCACTAATGAAAAACTGTTTTTT. Encoded protein: CASSPRGTNEKLFF. The chain uses TRBV18 and TRBJ1-4, with a possible D match to TRBD1 (6 bases). The CDR3 has 14 amino acids. Trimming removed 6 bases at V and 2 bases at J, with 10 bases between. Germline V lookup: CDR1 KGHSH, CDR2 LQKENI. Supplemented by reference TRBV18 and TRBJ1-4, the full variable domain reads NAGVMQNPRHLVRRRGQEARLRCSPMKGHSHVYWYRQLPEEGLKFMVYLQKENIIDESGMPKERFSAEFPKEGPSILRIQQVVRGDSAAYFCASSPRGTNEKLFFGSGTQLSVL.

In its sample, this clone was seen a few times. Other DNA sequences of this sample code for an identical CDR3. The chain is built from TRBV6-5 and TRBJ1-6; D not certain. Germline CDR1 reads MNHEY; CDR2 reads SVGAGI. The V end was cut by 2 bases, the J end by 10 bases, with 6 bases between. The length of the CDR3 is 12 residues. As DNA, the CDR3 is TGTGCCAGCAGTTACCCAGGCTCACCCCTCCACTTT. This sequence encodes CASSYPGSPLHF.

V gene TRBV6-2 or TRBV6-3 combines with J gene TRBJ1-5; TRBD1 might be the D (6 bases). This CDR3 has 14 amino acids. The germline gives CDR1 MNHEY, CDR2 SVGEGT. V was pared by 5 bases and J by 6 bases, with 14 bases between. CDR3 loop: CASSRRQAGQPQHF. The CDR3 DNA reads as TGTGCCAGCAGTCGTAGACAGGCTGGTCAGCCCCAGCATTTT.

The gene calls are TRBV7-3 and TRBJ2-1; TRBD2 matches at 11 bases. Looked up from germline, CDR1 is SGHTA and CDR2 is FQGTGA. This CDR3 is built from 15 residues. With V trimmed by 5 bases and J by 4 bases, 4 bases remained unmatched. The CDR3, as DNA: TGTGCCAGCAGCCCCCTAGCGGGGGGTTACAATGAGCAGTTCTTC. The encoded protein is CASSPLAGGYNEQFF. Variable domain in full (rest from reference TRBV7-3 and TRBJ2-1): GAGVSQTPSNKVTEKGKYVELRCDPISGHTALYWYRQSLGQGPEFLIYFQGTGAADDSGLPNDRFFAVRPEGSVSTLKIQRTERGDSAVYLCASSPLAGGYNEQFFGPGTRLTVL.

The rearrangement links TRBV5-1 to TRBJ2-2; D may be TRBD1 (6 bases). Germline V CDR1 and CDR2: SGHRS, YFSETQ. The CDR3 has 15 amino acids. Trimming removed 1 base at V and 7 bases at J, with 14 bases between. CDR3 residues: CASSLSTGEYGELFF. The CDR3 region has the DNA TGCGCCAGCAGCTTGTCGACAGGAGAGTACGGGGAGCTGTTTTTT.

V and J are TRBV18 and TRBJ2-1, with a possible D match to TRBD2 (5 bases). V was shortened by 6 bases and J by 4 bases, with 22 bases between the two germline ends. CDR1 and CDR2 (germline): KGHSH, LQKENI. The CDR3 is made up of 17 amino acids. CDR3 loop: CASSQDRTRRQYNEQFF. Written as DNA, the CDR3 is TGTGCCAGCTCCCAGGATCGGACTCGGAGGCAATACAATGAGCAGTTCTTC.

The CDR3 DNA is TGTGCCAGCAGCCTCGCGGGTTATAGCAATCAGCCCCAGCATTTT. It encodes CASSLAGYSNQPQHF. The chain uses TRBV9 and TRBJ1-5; no reliable D call. The germline gives CDR1 SGDLS, CDR2 YYNGEE. V was cut by 4 bases and J by 0 bases, with 11 bases left in between. CDR3 length: 15 residues. The full variable domain, with the rest looked up from reference TRBV9 and TRBJ1-5, is DSGVTQTPKHLITATGQRVTLRCSPRSGDLSVYWYQQSLDQGLQFLIQYYNGEERAKGNILERFSAQQFPDLHSELNLSSLELGDSALYFCASSLAGYSNQPQHFGDGTRLSIL.

The chain couples TRBV5-6 to TRBJ2-5, with D possibly TRBD1 on 7 matching bases. Trimming pared 6 bases from V and 4 bases from J, leaving 16 bases between. The germline CDR1 and CDR2 sequences are SGHDT and YYEEEE. The CDR3 consists of 14 residues. CDR3 sequence reads: CASTPWRGRETQYF. The CDR3 bases are TGTGCCAGCACCCCGTGGAGGGGGCGAGAGACCCAGTACTTC. Complete variable domain (other parts from reference TRBV5-6 and TRBJ2-5): DAGVTQSPTHLIKTRGQQVTLRCSPKSGHDTVSWYQQALGQGPQFIFQYYEEEERQRGNFPDRFSGHQFPNYSSELNVNALLLGDSALYLCASTPWRGRETQYFGPGTRLLVL.

The chain carries TRBV29-1 and TRBJ1-4; 7 bases line up with TRBD1. The CDR3 totals 14 residues. Germline trimming cut 4 bases from V and 8 bases from J; bases unmatched to any gene: 10. The germline V gene has CDR1 SQVTM and CDR2 ANQGSEA. CDR3 loop: CSVARQGLGEKLFF. CDR3 in DNA: TGCAGCGTTGCCCGACAGGGATTGGGCGAAAAACTGTTTTTT.

The rearrangement joins TRBV30 to TRBJ2-7, with a tentative D call TRBD2 (5 bases). Germline V gene sequence: CDR1 GTSNPN, CDR2 SVGIG (reference sequence). This CDR3 region has 14 residues. Trimming removed 0 bases from V and 5 bases from J, with 14 bases in between. The CDR3 DNA reads as TGTGCCTGGAGTGTACCGGGATCTATACACGAGCAGTACTTC. It translates to CAWSVPGSIHEQYF.

This chain uses TRBV12-3 or TRBV12-4 with TRBJ1-2; TRBD1 matches 7 bases. The CDR3 is 13 amino acids. The V and J ends lost 3 bases and 6 bases, in that order; junction bases with no gene match: 4. CDR3 loop: CASSFTGVDGYTF. In DNA, the CDR3 is TGTGCCAGCAGTTTCACAGGGGTGGATGGCTACACCTTC.

The V and J genes are TRBV27 and TRBJ1-1, with 12 bases aligning to TRBD1. The CDR3 loop spans 14 amino acids. Germline V gene data show CDR1 as MNHEY and CDR2 as SMNVEV (reference sequence). The trim removed 4 bases at V and 7 bases at J, leaving 4 bases unmatched. The CDR3 loop is CASSWDRGHFEAFF. The CDR3 DNA follows: TGTGCCAGCAGTTGGGACAGGGGGCATTTTGAAGCTTTCTTT.

The genes are TRBV5-1 and TRBJ2-2; TRBD2 agrees at 9 bases. The V and J ends lost 1 base and 0 bases, in that order; junction bases with no gene match: 7. This CDR3 is 18 amino acids long. From germline, CDR1 is SGHRS and CDR2 YFSETQ. The CDR3 DNA sequence: TGCGCCAGCAGCTTGTACGGTAGCGGGGGTGCGAACACCGGGGAGCTGTTTTTT. This translates into CASSLYGSGGANTGELFF.

This clone has more than one count but fewer than ten. CDR3 in amino acids: CASSYDSAQHF. CDR3 sequence (DNA): TGTGCCAGCAGTTACGACAGCGCCCAGCATTTT. The chain joins TRBV27 to TRBJ1-5, with D possibly being TRBD1 (5 bases). V was pared by 4 bases and J by 11 bases, with 9 bases between. CDR1 and CDR2 from the germline V gene are MNHEY and SMNVEV (reference sequence). This CDR3 spans 11 amino acids.

CDR3 amino acids: CASSSRDRGYEQYF. The CDR3 DNA reads TGTGCCAGCAGCTCACGGGACAGGGGCTACGAGCAGTACTTC. V gene TRBV7-2 combines with J gene TRBJ2-7; 10 positions match TRBD1. The length of the CDR3 is 14 residues. After removal of 4 bases from V and 3 bases from J, the junction contained 3 bases not matched to a gene. CDR1 and CDR2 from the germline V gene are SGHTA and FQGNSA.

The chain recombines TRBV27 with TRBJ1-4; D is perhaps TRBD1 (6 bases). Per germline, CDR1 MNHEY and CDR2 SMNVEV (reference sequence). The CDR3 extends over 16 amino acids. V gave up 5 bases and J gave up 5 bases, with 18 bases separating them. DNA for the CDR3: TGTGCCAGCAGTCCAGGTGGGGGCAGTTTGAATGAAAAACTGTTTTTT. Amino acids: CASSPGGGSLNEKLFF.

The J gene is TRBJ1-2, the V gene TRBV5-1; 7 bases line up with TRBD1. The CDR3 spans 15 residues. CDR1 is SGHRS, CDR2 YFSETQ, per germline. V trimming: 3 bases; J trimming: 0 bases; junction bases outside the gene matches: 5. In DNA, the CDR3 is TGCGCCAGCAGCTCGGGACAGACTACTAACTATGGCTACACCTTC. This sequence encodes CASSSGQTTNYGYTF.

The chain recombines TRBV6-5 with TRBJ1-6; D might be TRBD1 (5 bases). V lost 8 bases and J lost 6, with 17 bases in between. Per germline, CDR1 MNHEY and CDR2 SVGAGI. This CDR3 is built from 15 residues. The CDR3 sequence: CASSSVTQGNSPLHF. The CDR3 nucleotides read TGTGCCAGCTCCAGTGTCACGCAGGGTAATTCACCCCTCCACTTT.

The chain couples TRBV9 to TRBJ2-5; D is ambiguous. Germline CDR1 is SGDLS and CDR2 is YYNGEE. The CDR3 spans 13 residues. Trimming removed 2 bases at V and 2 bases at J, with 7 bases between. The CDR3 is CASSVETQETQYF. Written as DNA, the CDR3 is TGTGCCAGCAGCGTGGAGACGCAAGAGACCCAGTACTTC. Filled out from reference TRBV9 and TRBJ2-5, the complete variable domain reads DSGVTQTPKHLITATGQRVTLRCSPRSGDLSVYWYQQSLDQGLQFLIQYYNGEERAKGNILERFSAQQFPDLHSELNLSSLELGDSALYFCASSVETQETQYFGPGTRLLVL.

This clone was observed at least ten times. The chain has TRBV7-2 and TRBJ1-6; D ambiguous. The germline CDR1 and CDR2 sequences are SGHTA and FQGNSA. CDR3 length equals 15 residues. The V end was cut by 2 bases, the J end by 9 bases, with 14 bases between. In DNA form, the CDR3 reads TGTGCCAGCAGCTTACCGTGGTCCGGTGTTTCACCCCTCCACTTT. Translated, it gives CASSLPWSGVSPLHF.

The V gene is TRBV18, the J gene TRBJ1-2; a possible D gene is TRBD1 (6 bases). The germline V and J ends were trimmed by 3 bases and 4 bases, with 18 bases remaining between them. The CDR3 is 16 residues long. Germline loops: CDR1 KGHSH, CDR2 LQKENI. The CDR3 loop is CASSPSDSYVSYGYTF. In DNA form, the CDR3 reads TGTGCCAGCTCACCTTCGGACAGCTACGTAAGCTATGGCTACACCTTC.

This rearrangement joins TRBV2 to TRBJ2-7; D unresolved. Germline CDR1 is SNHLY and CDR2 is FYNNEI. Trimming stripped 7 bases from V and 2 bases from J, with 15 bases between. This CDR3 is built from 14 residues. The CDR3 DNA reads TGTGCCAGCAAAAGACTCGGATTCCCCTACGAGCAGTACTTC. It is translated as CASKRLGFPYEQYF.

The V and J genes are TRBV5-1 and TRBJ2-4; TRBD2 is a possible D gene (6 bases). V was cut by 4 bases and J by 6 bases, with 17 bases left in between. CDR3 length equals 15 residues. From germline, CDR1 is SGHRS and CDR2 YFSETQ. In DNA, the CDR3 is TGCGCCAGCAGCGGGAGCGGGCGTAAGGGAAACATTCAGTACTTC. This codes for CASSGSGRKGNIQYF. Complete variable domain (other parts from reference TRBV5-1 and TRBJ2-4): KAGVTQTPRYLIKTRGQQVTLSCSPISGHRSVSWYQQTPGQGLQFLFEYFSETQRNKGNFPGRFSGRQFSNSRSEMNVSTLELGDSALYLCASSGSGRKGNIQYFGAGTRLSVL.

This clone has only a few counts. This sequence joins TRBV28 and TRBJ1-3; 10 nucleotides align to TRBD1. With 6 bases clipped from V and 4 bases from J, the junction kept 12 bases outside the gene matches. The CDR3 loop spans 17 amino acids. The germline gives CDR1 MDHEN, CDR2 SYDVKM. Here the CDR3 reads CASSRQTGGSTGNTIYF. DNA for the CDR3: TGTGCCAGCAGCCGTCAGACAGGGGGCTCCACCGGAAACACCATATATTTT.